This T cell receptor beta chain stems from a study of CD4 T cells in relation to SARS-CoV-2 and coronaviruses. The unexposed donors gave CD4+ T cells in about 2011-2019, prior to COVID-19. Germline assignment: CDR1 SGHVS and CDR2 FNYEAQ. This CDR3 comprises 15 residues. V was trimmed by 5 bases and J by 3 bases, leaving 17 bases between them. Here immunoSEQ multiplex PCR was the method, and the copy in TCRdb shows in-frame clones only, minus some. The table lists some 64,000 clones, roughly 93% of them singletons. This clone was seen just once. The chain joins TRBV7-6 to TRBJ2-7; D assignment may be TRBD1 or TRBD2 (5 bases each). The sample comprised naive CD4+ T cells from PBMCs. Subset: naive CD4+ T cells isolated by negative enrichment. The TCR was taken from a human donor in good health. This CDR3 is CASSAHRGLRYEQYF. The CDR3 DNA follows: TGTGCCAGCAGCGCCCACCGGGGCCTTCGCTACGAGCAGTACTTC.